The next 15 T cell receptor beta chains were all read from a single sample in a study of naive and memory T cell subsets (dated by TCRdb to 2016 to 2017). Library preparation used 5' RACE. The sequencer listed for this sample is Illumina MiSeq. For the blood and skin samples, reverse transcription of TCR RNA was done with SuperScript IV along with alpha and beta constant region primers. TCRdb itself trimmed the public reads at Q25 with fastp, ran MiXCR and retained productive beta chains. Each CDR3 protein gets just one entry, which takes the most common genes and DNA from the rows behind it. Present in this sample are over 20,000 distinct CDR3 sequences, roughly a quarter of which were seen just once. Over 1.5% of the sample belongs to the ten largest clones. Whole blood analysis involved drawing over 2 ml of peripheral blood from adult healthy volunteers into Tempus tubes and then extracting RNA following the manufacturer's instructions.

The receptors here all came from a female donor in good health.

The chain carries TRBV2 and TRBJ1-5; no clear D. Trimming cost V 2 bases and J 0 bases, with 8 bases left between them. The length of the CDR3 is 15 residues. Germline V gives CDR1 SNHLY, CDR2 FYNNEI. Here the CDR3 DNA reads TGTGCCAGCAGTGAATCGTCCAGTAGCAATCAGCCCCAGCATTTT. It specifies CASSESSSSNQPQHF. The full variable domain, in which reference TRBV2 and TRBJ1-5 provide the parts outside the CDR3, is EPEVTQTPSHQVTQMGQEVILRCVPISNHLYFYWYRQILGQKVEFLVSFYNNEISEKSEIFDDQFSVERPDGSNFTLKIRSTKLEDSAMYFCASSESSSSNQPQHFGDGTRLSIL.

This clonotype is medium-sized in the sample. V usage is TRBV27 and J usage is TRBJ2-7, with D perhaps matching TRBD2 (6 bases). V was shortened by 5 bases and J by 6 bases, with 17 bases between the two germline ends. Germline values: CDR1 MNHEY, CDR2 SMNVEV (reference sequence). This CDR3 comprises 14 residues. CDR3 sequence reads: CASSTHGQGGEQYF. CDR3 DNA: TGTGCCAGCAGTACCCATGGGCAGGGAGGCGAGCAGTACTTC.

In this sample, this clonotype turned up many times. The chain uses TRBV6-5 and TRBJ1-6; TRBD1 matches 8 bases. Germline V CDR1 and CDR2: MNHEY, SVGAGI. Unmatched junction bases numbered 9, after V lost 1 base and J lost 10 bases. The CDR3 runs 16 residues. The DNA of the CDR3 is TGTGCCAGCAGTTACTACAGGGGGGCCGTTGACTCACCCCTCCACTTT. It is translated as CASSYYRGAVDSPLHF.

The chain employs TRBV5-1 and TRBJ1-2, with D perhaps matching TRBD1 (6 bases). The CDR3 runs to 12 residues. Trimming pared 4 bases from V and 4 bases from J, leaving 8 bases between. The germline V gene encodes CDR1 SGHRS and CDR2 YFSETQ. The CDR3 DNA reads TGCGCCAGCAGCCCGGACAGCTATGGCTACACCTTC. Its translation is CASSPDSYGYTF.

DNA for the CDR3: TGCAGCGCCTCAGAAGTGGTACTAGATACGCAGTATTTT. Its translation is CSASEVVLDTQYF. J is TRBJ2-3 and V is TRBV29-1; no definite D call. V lost 7 bases and J lost 5, with 16 bases in between. Germline lookup yields CDR1 SQVTM and CDR2 ANQGSEA. The CDR3 spans 13 residues.

There are many counts of this clonotype. V is TRBV20-1 and J is TRBJ2-7, with 7 positions matching TRBD2. V was clipped by 4 bases and J by 7 bases; unmatched bases: 13. This CDR3 region has 14 residues. Germline CDR1 DFQATT, CDR2 SNEGSKA (reference sequence). Written as DNA, the CDR3 is TGCAGTGCTACCCAGCGGGAAGTCCGCGGGGAGCAGTACTTC. It is translated as CSATQREVRGEQYF.

At least ten counts were recorded for this clonotype. The chain couples TRBV29-1 to TRBJ2-6, with a possible D match to TRBD1 (5 bases). This CDR3 comprises 13 residues. Looked up from germline, CDR1 is SQVTM and CDR2 is ANQGSEA. The V and J ends lost 5 bases and 3 bases respectively, with 8 bases between them. The CDR3 DNA is TGCAGCGTTCAGGGAAGTGGGGCCAACGTCCTGACTTTC. It translates to CSVQGSGANVLTF. The full variable domain, in which reference TRBV29-1 and TRBJ2-6 provide the parts outside the CDR3, is SAVISQKPSRDICQRGTSLTIQCQVDSQVTMMFWYRQQPGQSLTLIATANQGSEATYESGFVIDKFPISRPNLTFSTLTVSNMSPEDSSIYLCSVQGSGANVLTFGAGSRLTVL.

This clonotype has ten or more counts. V gene TRBV11-2 combines with J gene TRBJ1-1; D perhaps matches TRBD1 (6 bases). V gave up 7 bases and J gave up 4 bases, with 16 bases separating them. The germline V gene encodes CDR1 SGHAT and CDR2 FQNNGV. The CDR3 has 14 amino acids. CDR3 sequence: CASNLGGGTTEAFF. CDR3 DNA sequence: TGTGCCAGCAATTTAGGGGGGGGGACCACTGAAGCTTTCTTT.

This chain uses TRBV27 with TRBJ2-7; 8 bases are a match to TRBD1. Germline assignment: CDR1 MNHEY and CDR2 SMNVEV (reference sequence). This CDR3 is built from 15 residues. The V segment lost 2 bases and the J segment 2 bases; nucleotides outside the gene matches: 5. The CDR3 loop reads CASSLTGTGPYEQYF. The CDR3 coding sequence is TGTGCCAGCAGTTTAACCGGGACAGGACCCTACGAGCAGTACTTC.

Judged by abundance, this clonotype is medium-sized (0.01 to 0.1%). The chain joins TRBV6-5 to TRBJ2-1; TRBD2 aligns across 9 bases. The V gene's germline CDR1 is MNHEY and CDR2 SVGAGI. The J segment lost 0 bases and the V segment lost 6 bases, leaving 9 bases of the junction unmatched. This CDR3 is built from 17 residues. The CDR3 coding sequence is TGTGCCAGCAGCAAATGGGCTAGCGGGATCTCCTACAATGAGCAGTTCTTC. The encoded protein is CASSKWASGISYNEQFF.

J is TRBJ2-3 and V is TRBV5-1, with 10 bases aligning to TRBD2. The V gene's germline CDR1 is SGHRS and CDR2 YFSETQ. The length of the CDR3 is 16 residues. Trimming cost V 4 bases and J 1 base; bases outside gene matches: 6. CDR3 residues: CASSPGLAVGTDTQYF. The CDR3 DNA sequence: TGCGCCAGCAGCCCCGGACTAGCGGTCGGCACAGATACGCAGTATTTT.

This chain connects TRBV29-1 to TRBJ2-4; 10 bases align to TRBD1. V lost 6 bases, J lost 11 bases, and 16 bases stayed unmatched. Per the germline V gene, CDR1 is SQVTM and CDR2 is ANQGSEA. CDR3 size: 15 residues. The CDR3 sequence is CSVLALTRQGAFQYF. In nucleotides, the CDR3 is TGCAGCGTCCTTGCCTTAACCAGACAGGGGGCCTTTCAGTACTTC.

This clonotype turned up a few times. The rearrangement links TRBV29-1 to TRBJ2-4, with D maybe TRBD1 (6 bases). This CDR3 region has 15 residues. Per germline, CDR1 SQVTM and CDR2 ANQGSEA. V was trimmed by 7 bases and J by 0 bases, leaving 16 bases between them. DNA of the CDR3: TGCAGCGCATCGGACAGCCCTCTAGCCAAAAACATTCAGTACTTC. It translates to CSASDSPLAKNIQYF.

The J gene is TRBJ1-4, the V gene TRBV6-5; D is undetermined. The CDR3 spans 18 residues. Germline values: CDR1 MNHEY, CDR2 SVGAGI. V dropped 0 bases and J dropped 0 bases, with 14 bases sitting between them. The CDR3 DNA follows: TGTGCCAGCAGTTACTCGAGAGTTCTCGGGGCAACTAATGAAAAACTGTTTTTT. Translation: CASSYSRVLGATNEKLFF.

This chain connects TRBV4-1 to TRBJ1-2; a weak D match, TRBD1 (6 bases). The V gene lost 1 base and the J gene lost 3 bases, with 12 bases spanning the gap. Per germline, CDR1 MGHRA and CDR2 YSYEKL. This CDR3 has 15 residues. The CDR3 protein is CASSQVARQDYGYTF. The CDR3 region has the DNA TGCGCCAGCAGCCAAGTCGCCCGACAGGACTATGGCTACACCTTC.